Each of the 26 T cell receptor beta chains below was sequenced from the same sample in a study of cytomegalovirus exposure and HLA in healthy donors. The primer mix had 60 Vbeta and 13 Jbeta primers. Clones were sequenced by immunoSEQ multiplex PCR, and TCRdb holds only the in-frame ones, with some missing. The sample has about 170,000 clones; around 85% are singletons. The source material was PBMCs. The receptors derive from a boy younger than 10 in good health and CMV-seronegative.

The chain employs TRBV19 and TRBJ2-5, with 10 nucleotides matching TRBD1. After removal of 11 bases from V and 5 bases from J, the junction contained 11 bases not matched to a gene. The CDR3 spans 14 residues. Germline V gives CDR1 LNHDA, CDR2 SQIVND (reference sequence). For the CDR3, the DNA is TGTGCCGGAACCGGGACAGGGGACGTGGAGACCCAGTACTTC. Amino acid sequence: CAGTGTGDVETQYF.

The V call is TRBV28, the J call TRBJ2-1; no firm D call. V lost 2 bases, J lost 12 bases, and 11 bases lay in between. The CDR3 has 12 residues. Germline lookup yields CDR1 MDHEN and CDR2 SYDVKM. In nucleotides, the CDR3 is TGTGCCAGCAGTTTAGGAGTAAACGGGCAGTTCTTC. Translated, it gives CASSLGVNGQFF. The variable domain in full, completed from reference TRBV28 and TRBJ2-1, reads DVKVTQSSRYLVKRTGEKVFLECVQDMDHENMFWYRQDPGLGLRLIYFSYDVKMKEKGDIPEGYSVSREKKERFSLILESASTNQTSMYLCASSLGVNGQFFGPGTRLTVL.

The chain recombines TRBV6-6 with TRBJ1-1; no clear D gene. The V gene lost 5 bases and the J gene lost 11 bases, with 12 bases spanning the gap. CDR1 is MNHNY, CDR2 SVGAGI, per germline (reference sequence). This CDR3 region has 11 residues. The CDR3 DNA sequence: TGTGCCAGCAGTGAGGGCGGGGAGGCTTTCTTT. Its protein is CASSEGGEAFF.

The rearrangement uses TRBV30 and TRBJ1-2; 10 nucleotides line up with TRBD1. Germline V lookup: CDR1 GTSNPN, CDR2 SVGIG (reference sequence). Trimming removed 2 bases from V and 0 bases from J; junction bases left unmatched: 3. The CDR3 spans 15 residues. This CDR3 is CAWSLGTGANYGYTF. CDR3 nucleotide sequence: TGTGCCTGGAGTTTAGGGACAGGGGCTAACTATGGCTACACCTTC.

This sequence joins TRBV28 and TRBJ2-7, with 7 positions matching TRBD1. V lost 3 bases and J lost 10; bases outside the gene matches: 9. The length of the CDR3 is 13 residues. CDR1 and CDR2 from the germline V gene are MDHEN and SYDVKM. As DNA, the CDR3 is TGTGCCAGCAGTTTGCGAGACAGGGAACCACAGTACTTC. Protein product: CASSLRDREPQYF.

This chain links TRBV28 with TRBJ2-3; 11 bases are shared with TRBD1. With V trimmed by 8 bases and J by 4 bases, 8 bases remained unmatched. In germline, CDR1 is MDHEN, CDR2 SYDVKM. This CDR3 region has 15 residues. In DNA form, the CDR3 reads TGTGCCAGCGGGGGTCCGGGACAGGGGGCAGATACGCAGTATTTT. Its protein is CASGGPGQGADTQYF.

The V and J genes are TRBV4-1 and TRBJ2-5; weak D call: TRBD2 (5 bases). The CDR3 covers 16 residues. Germline values: CDR1 MGHRA, CDR2 YSYEKL. The V gene lost 0 bases and the J gene lost 7 bases, with 18 bases spanning the gap. The CDR3: CASSQDPGGSLRTQYF. In DNA form, the CDR3 reads TGCGCCAGCAGCCAAGACCCCGGCGGGTCCCTGCGGACCCAGTACTTC.

The chain uses TRBV7-2 and TRBJ2-3; 13 bases map to TRBD2. V shed 1 base, J shed 0 bases, and the junction held 4 bases outside the gene matches. CDR1 SGHTA and CDR2 FQGNSA come from the germline V gene. CDR3 size: 18 residues. This chain's CDR3 is CASSLGTSGRPSTDTQYF. CDR3 nucleotides: TGTGCCAGCAGCTTAGGGACTAGCGGGAGACCGAGCACAGATACGCAGTATTTT.

A few counts support this clone. Other DNA sequences within the sample encode an identical CDR3. This sequence joins TRBV5-1 and TRBJ1-2; D not resolved. V was shortened by 0 bases and J by 4 bases, with 7 bases between the two germline ends. The CDR3 spans 13 residues. Germline loops: CDR1 SGHRS, CDR2 YFSETQ. The CDR3 coding sequence is TGCGCCAGCAGCTTGGATTCCCTCTATGGCTACACCTTC. Encoded protein: CASSLDSLYGYTF. Full variable domain (rest looked up from reference TRBV5-1 and TRBJ1-2): KAGVTQTPRYLIKTRGQQVTLSCSPISGHRSVSWYQQTPGQGLQFLFEYFSETQRNKGNFPGRFSGRQFSNSRSEMNVSTLELGDSALYLCASSLDSLYGYTFGSGTRLTVV.

The chain uses TRBV29-1 and TRBJ2-1; 8 positions match TRBD1. Germline assignment: CDR1 SQVTM and CDR2 ANQGSEA. This CDR3 is 14 amino acids long. The ends lost 5 bases at V and 2 bases at J; junction bases unmatched: 5. This CDR3 reads CSVLRQGTYNEQFF. The DNA for the CDR3 is TGCAGCGTTTTGAGACAGGGGACCTACAATGAGCAGTTCTTC.

The chain recombines TRBV10-3 with TRBJ2-3, with D perhaps matching TRBD2 (7 bases). Germline lookup yields CDR1 ENHRY and CDR2 SYGVKD. V lost 7 bases, J lost 2 bases, and 19 bases lay in between. The CDR3 loop spans 16 amino acids. The CDR3 is CAITPVRGAYTDTQYF. The CDR3 DNA is TGTGCCATCACCCCGGTCCGGGGGGCTTACACAGATACGCAGTATTTT.

The V and J genes are TRBV28 and TRBJ1-2; tentative D call: TRBD1 (6 bases). The CDR3 extends over 15 amino acids. CDR1 is MDHEN, CDR2 SYDVKM, per germline. The germline V and J ends were trimmed by 6 bases and 4 bases, with 18 bases remaining between them. The CDR3 sequence is CASSKLTGLFYGYTF. CDR3 sequence (DNA): TGTGCCAGCAGCAAACTTACAGGGCTATTCTATGGCTACACCTTC.

The gene calls are TRBV6-6 and TRBJ1-1; 8 nucleotides align to TRBD1. J gave up 5 bases and V 5 bases, and 7 bases lay outside the gene matches. This CDR3 comprises 14 residues. CDR1 and CDR2 (germline): MNHNY, SVGAGI (reference sequence). CDR3 amino acids: CASSQRTGRTEAFF. The DNA for the CDR3 is TGTGCCAGCAGTCAGAGGACAGGGAGAACTGAAGCTTTCTTT.

This rearrangement joins TRBV28 to TRBJ2-5; D ambiguous. Trimming shortened V by 3 bases and J by 4 bases, and 3 bases separated the two germline ends. Germline V gene lookup returns CDR1 MDHEN and CDR2 SYDVKM. This CDR3 has 11 residues. CDR3 DNA sequence: TGTGCCAGCAGTTTCGGAGAGACCCAGTACTTC. Translated: CASSFGETQYF.

This chain links TRBV2 with TRBJ1-6, with D possibly being TRBD1 (5 bases). V gave up 3 bases and J gave up 1 base, with 7 bases separating them. The germline CDR1 and CDR2 sequences are SNHLY and FYNNEI. There are 15 residues in the CDR3. Here the CDR3 reads CASSDQGSYNSPLHF. Written as DNA, the CDR3 is TGTGCCAGCAGTGACCAGGGATCCTATAATTCACCCCTCCACTTT.

The rearrangement uses TRBV6-5 and TRBJ2-5, with D perhaps matching TRBD2 (6 bases). The V end was cut by 11 bases, the J end by 5 bases, with 21 bases between. The CDR3 consists of 14 residues. Germline CDR1 and CDR2: MNHEY and SVGAGI. The CDR3 loop is CAASTEGAEETQYF. Here the CDR3 DNA reads TGTGCCGCTTCCACGGAGGGTGCCGAGGAGACCCAGTACTTC.

V and J are TRBV5-6 and TRBJ2-3, with D tentatively TRBD2 (6 bases). CDR1 and CDR2 (germline): SGHDT, YYEEEE. The CDR3 runs to 15 residues. V lost 2 bases and J lost 0, with 10 bases in between. The CDR3 sequence: CASSLIAESTDTQYF. Here the CDR3 DNA reads TGTGCCAGCAGCTTAATAGCGGAAAGCACAGATACGCAGTATTTT.

With regard to this clone: At one of its ends the junction is not consistent with the germline gene, which may arise from a read error. The chain carries TRBV7-9 and TRBJ2-7; 9 bases map to TRBD2. Germline loops: CDR1 SEHNR, CDR2 FQNEAQ (reference sequence). This CDR3 spans 15 amino acids. The CDR3 nucleotides are TGTTCCAGCAGCTTAGAGCGGGAGGTTCCCTACGAGCAGTACTTC. This gives the protein CSSSLEREVPYEQYF.

V gene TRBV2 combines with J gene TRBJ1-6; a possible D gene is TRBD1 (6 bases). The CDR3 runs to 15 residues. Germline V gene sequence: CDR1 SNHLY, CDR2 FYNNEI. The V and J ends lost 6 bases and 7 bases respectively, with 16 bases between them. The CDR3 region is CASSPNRVRNSPLHF. CDR3 nucleotide sequence: TGTGCCAGCAGCCCAAACAGGGTTCGGAATTCACCCCTCCACTTT.

V gene TRBV7-8 combines with J gene TRBJ1-2; possibly TRBD1 for D (5 bases). The CDR3 spans 14 residues. Germline V gene lookup returns CDR1 SGHVS and CDR2 FQNEAQ. With 1 base removed from V and 2 bases from J, the gap between germline ends came to 8 bases. The CDR3 region has the DNA TGTGCCAGCAGCTTAGGCAGGGTGAACTATGGCTACACCTTC. It translates to CASSLGRVNYGYTF. The full variable domain, with the rest looked up from reference TRBV7-8 and TRBJ1-2, is GAGVSQSPRYKVAKRGQDVALRCDPISGHVSLFWYQQALGQGPEFLTYFQNEAQLDKSGLPSDRFFAERPEGSVSTLKIQRTQQEDSAVYLCASSLGRVNYGYTFGSGTRLTVV.

CDR3 in amino acids: CASSYRQGGEQYV. In DNA form, the CDR3 reads TGTGCCAGCAGTTACCGACAGGGTGGCGAGCAGTACGTC. The chain uses TRBV27 and TRBJ2-7; TRBD1 matches at 7 bases. Germline lookup yields CDR1 MNHEY and CDR2 SMNVEV (reference sequence). With 4 bases clipped from V and 6 bases from J, the junction kept 6 bases outside the gene matches. The CDR3 extends over 13 amino acids.

The chain uses TRBV5-5 and TRBJ1-1, with D possibly being TRBD1 (5 bases). This CDR3 is 14 amino acids long. V shed 6 bases and J shed 5 bases, with 17 bases lying between them. Germline V gives CDR1 SGHKS, CDR2 YYEKEE (reference sequence). The CDR3 region has the DNA TGTGCCAGCATCCCCCCGGCCCCAGGGACTGAAGCTTTCTTT. Translated, it gives CASIPPAPGTEAFF.

V and J are TRBV30 and TRBJ2-5; D perhaps matches TRBD2 (5 bases). V was trimmed by 5 bases and J by 4 bases, leaving 17 bases between them. In germline, CDR1 is GTSNPN, CDR2 SVGIG (reference sequence). The CDR3 has 14 residues. For the CDR3, the DNA is TGTGCCTGGTCGCCCCCAAGCGGTCGAGAGACCCAGTACTTC. It translates to CAWSPPSGRETQYF.

The rearrangement joins TRBV2 to TRBJ2-1, with a weak D call TRBD1 (6 bases). The V end was cut by 10 bases, the J end by 15 bases, with 16 bases between. This CDR3 contains 10 residues. Germline V gives CDR1 SNHLY, CDR2 FYNNEI. The CDR3 DNA is TGTGCCATCAGGGGCGCGGGCCTGTTCTTC. Amino acids: CAIRGAGLFF.

This clone came up once. The CDR3 here is CASSIYGAPSSTDTQYF. The DNA of the CDR3 is TGTGCCAGTAGTATATATGGGGCACCTTCTAGCACAGATACGCAGTATTTT. V gene TRBV19 combines with J gene TRBJ2-3, with D perhaps TRBD1 (5 bases). The CDR3 is made up of 17 amino acids. Germline-derived CDR1 and CDR2 are LNHDA and SQIVND (reference sequence). Between the trimmed V and J ends, which lost 2 bases and 0 bases, there was a span of 15 bases.

This chain links TRBV7-8 with TRBJ2-1, with 11 bases fitting TRBD2. V lost 5 bases, J lost 2 bases, and 5 bases stayed unmatched. Germline loops: CDR1 SGHVS, CDR2 FQNEAQ. CDR3 length: 16 residues. The CDR3 DNA reads as TGTGCCAGCAGCCACCCGGGACTAGCGGCCTACAATGAGCAGTTCTTC. It specifies CASSHPGLAAYNEQFF.